These 8 T cell receptor beta chains came from one sample sequenced in a study of blood T cell repertoires in COVID-19. The method was immunoSEQ multiplex PCR; TCRdb's version includes in-frame clones alone and lacks a portion of them. In the table there are under 200,000 clones, over 70% of which are singletons. Source material: PBMCs or T cells enriched from blood (not recorded which). These TCRs come from a man between 50 and 59 years old who had recovered from COVID-19.

The rearrangement uses TRBV5-5 and TRBJ2-2, with 7 bases identical to TRBD2. Germline loops: CDR1 SGHKS, CDR2 YYEKEE (reference sequence). V lost 7 bases and J lost 3; bases outside the gene matches: 9. This CDR3 region has 15 residues. The CDR3 loop is CASGGGRSDTGELFF. The CDR3 DNA is TGTGCCAGCGGGGGAGGGCGCTCTGACACCGGGGAGCTGTTTTTT. Filled out from reference TRBV5-5 and TRBJ2-2, the complete variable domain reads DAGVTQSPTHLIKTRGQQVTLRCSPISGHKSVSWYQQVLGQGPQFIFQYYEKEERGRGNFPDRFSARQFPNYSSELNVNALLLGDSALYLCASGGGRSDTGELFFGEGSRLTVL.

This chain uses TRBV2 with TRBJ1-3, with D hard to call. V dropped 3 bases and J dropped 0 bases, with 6 bases sitting between them. The CDR3 length is 14 residues. Germline CDR1 SNHLY, CDR2 FYNNEI. The chain's CDR3 is CASSDSSSGNTIYF. The CDR3 region has the DNA TGTGCCAGCAGTGACTCCAGCTCTGGAAACACCATATATTTT.

V is TRBV5-1 and J is TRBJ1-3, with a weak D call TRBD1 (5 bases). Germline values: CDR1 SGHRS, CDR2 YFSETQ. Trimming shortened V by 8 bases and J by 0 bases, and 9 bases separated the two germline ends. The CDR3 extends over 13 amino acids. Here the CDR3 reads CASRQFSGNTIYF. Written as DNA, the CDR3 is TGCGCCAGTCGACAGTTCTCTGGAAACACCATATATTTT.

This chain connects TRBV3-1 (or the pseudogene TRBV3-2) to TRBJ1-2; TRBD1 aligns across 8 bases. CDR3 size: 15 residues. The ends lost 1 base at V and 4 bases at J; junction bases unmatched: 5. Germline loops: CDR1 LGHDT, CDR2 YNNKEL (reference sequence). Written as DNA, the CDR3 is TGTGCCAGCAGCCAAGTGGCAGGGGGCAGCTATGGCTACACCTTC. This sequence encodes CASSQVAGGSYGYTF.

The rearrangement joins TRBV19 to TRBJ2-1; 7 bases are shared with TRBD1. The ends lost 4 bases at V and 0 bases at J; junction bases unmatched: 3. This CDR3 contains 15 residues. Per the germline V gene, CDR1 is LNHDA and CDR2 is SQIVND (reference sequence). CDR3 residues: CASSRDRSSYNEQFF. The CDR3 DNA follows: TGTGCCAGTAGTAGGGACAGAAGCTCCTACAATGAGCAGTTCTTC.

The chain uses TRBV15 and TRBJ1-2; D unclear. Germline V lookup: CDR1 LNHNV, CDR2 YYDKDF (reference sequence). V lost 4 bases and J 4 bases, leaving 22 bases between the germline ends. The CDR3 loop spans 17 amino acids. DNA of the CDR3: TGTGCCACCAGCACCTCCCCCGGGAACCCGGAGGGCTATGGCTACACCTTC. It translates to CATSTSPGNPEGYGYTF.

The CDR3 DNA follows: TGCAGTGCTAGTACTCCCCGGGAGGGCGTCGCTGGAAACACCATATATTTT. The encoded protein is CSASTPREGVAGNTIYF. The J gene is TRBJ1-3, the V gene TRBV20-1, with D unresolved. With 3 bases removed from V and 2 bases from J, the gap between germline ends came to 20 bases. Germline-derived CDR1 and CDR2 are DFQATT and SNEGSKA (reference sequence). The CDR3 contains 17 residues.

The V gene is TRBV19, the J gene TRBJ1-1; D is ambiguous. Per the germline V gene, CDR1 is LNHDA and CDR2 is SQIVND (reference sequence). V lost 1 base and J lost 6, with 6 bases in between. The CDR3 spans 12 residues. The CDR3 loop reads CASSIGTPEAFF. The CDR3 bases are TGTGCCAGTAGTATAGGAACACCTGAAGCTTTCTTT. Together with reference TRBV19 and TRBJ1-1, the CDR3 gives the full variable domain: DGGITQSPKYLFRKEGQNVTLSCEQNLNHDAMYWYRQDPGQGLRLIYYSQIVNDFQKGDIAEGYSVSREKKESFPLTVTSAQKNPTAFYLCASSIGTPEAFFGQGTRLTVV.